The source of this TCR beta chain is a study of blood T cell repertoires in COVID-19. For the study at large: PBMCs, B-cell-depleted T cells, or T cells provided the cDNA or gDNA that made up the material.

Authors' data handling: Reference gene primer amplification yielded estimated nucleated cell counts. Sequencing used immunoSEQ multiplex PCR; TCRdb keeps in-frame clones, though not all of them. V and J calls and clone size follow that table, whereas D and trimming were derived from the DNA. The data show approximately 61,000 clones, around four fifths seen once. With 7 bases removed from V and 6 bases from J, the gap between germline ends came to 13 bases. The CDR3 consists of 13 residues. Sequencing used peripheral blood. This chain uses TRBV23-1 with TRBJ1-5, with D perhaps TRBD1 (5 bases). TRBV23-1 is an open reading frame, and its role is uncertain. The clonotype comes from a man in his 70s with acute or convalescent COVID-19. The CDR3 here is CASTSGGSQPQHF. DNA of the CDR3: TGCGCCAGCACCTCGGGGGGGAGTCAGCCCCAGCATTTT.